These 24 T cell receptor beta chains were sequenced from one sample in a study of blood T cell repertoires in COVID-19. The assay was immunoSEQ multiplex PCR, and TCRdb's table has in-frame clones only and misses some. The sample lists tens of thousands of clones; 85% to 95% were seen once. Material for sequencing was peripheral blood. These receptors were taken from a man aged 60 to 75 with active or convalescent COVID-19.

The chain employs TRBV27 and TRBJ1-5; 7 bases align to TRBD1. After removal of 5 bases from V and 2 bases from J, the junction contained 15 bases not matched to a gene. Germline assignment: CDR1 MNHEY and CDR2 SMNVEV (reference sequence). The CDR3 sequence is 18 residues long. The chain's CDR3 is CASSRDRVKAEGNQPQHF. CDR3 bases: TGTGCCAGCAGTCGCGACAGGGTTAAAGCCGAGGGCAATCAGCCCCAGCATTTT.

Comments on this clone: The same CDR3 is also encoded by other DNA sequences in this sample. The rearrangement uses TRBV5-1 and TRBJ1-1, with 8 positions matching TRBD1. V shed 2 bases, J shed 2 bases, and the junction held 2 bases outside the gene matches. Germline assignment: CDR1 SGHRS and CDR2 YFSETQ. This CDR3 has 14 residues. The CDR3 bases are TGCGCCAGCAGCTTCGACAGGGGAAACACTGAAGCTTTCTTT. Protein product: CASSFDRGNTEAFF.

The rearrangement links TRBV29-1 to TRBJ2-5; TRBD1 agrees at 12 bases. Per germline, CDR1 SQVTM and CDR2 ANQGSEA. Trimming cost V 2 bases and J 10 bases; bases outside gene matches: 5. This CDR3 has 13 amino acids. CDR3 sequence reads: CSVERDRGLDQYF. As DNA, the CDR3 is TGCAGCGTTGAAAGGGACAGGGGGCTAGACCAGTACTTC.

The chain is built from TRBV12-2 and TRBJ2-1; the DNA was not used to check the table's D call, TRBD2. TRBV12-2 is a listed pseudogene. The CDR3 covers 17 residues. The CDR3 protein is CASRLGQGLAGEGEQFF. DNA of the CDR3: TGTGCAAGTCGCTTAGGACAGGGACTAGCGGGAGAGGGTGAGCAGTTCTTC.

V is TRBV24-1 and J is TRBJ1-2, with D unresolved. CDR1 and CDR2 from the germline V gene are KGHDR and SFDVKD. Between the trimmed V and J ends, which lost 4 bases and 2 bases, there was a span of 7 bases. The CDR3 runs 13 residues. This CDR3 reads CATSEGRNYGYTF. The DNA of the CDR3 is TGTGCCACCAGTGAGGGGAGAAACTATGGCTACACCTTC.

V gene TRBV2 combines with J gene TRBJ1-5, with TRBD1 matching over 9 bases. V was pared by 6 bases and J by 6 bases, with 6 bases of the junction left unmatched. Germline V CDR1 and CDR2: SNHLY, FYNNEI. This CDR3 region has 14 residues. CDR3: CASSRDREVQPQHF. Here the CDR3 DNA reads TGTGCCAGCAGCCGGGACAGGGAAGTTCAGCCCCAGCATTTT.

The rearrangement links TRBV18 to TRBJ2-5; 10 positions match TRBD2. This CDR3 region has 16 residues. From germline, CDR1 is KGHSH and CDR2 LQKENI. J lost 2 bases, V lost 3 bases, and 6 bases had no gene match. The CDR3 nucleotides are TGTGCCAGCTCACCGGGGAGGACTAGCGGTCAAGAGACCCAGTACTTC. Translation gives CASSPGRTSGQETQYF.

The CDR3 loop is CASSGQENTEAFF. CDR3 in DNA: TGCGCCAGCAGTGGACAAGAGAACACTGAAGCTTTCTTT. This rearrangement joins TRBV10-1 to TRBJ1-1; no definite D call. In germline, CDR1 is WNHNN, CDR2 SYGVQD (reference sequence). V lost 4 bases and J 1 base, leaving 7 bases between the germline ends. This CDR3 region has 13 residues.

The chain links TRBV7-2 to TRBJ2-1; 10 nucleotides match TRBD2. CDR1 is SGHTA and CDR2 is FQGNSA in the germline V gene. The length of the CDR3 is 14 residues. Trimming cost V 0 bases and J 13 bases; bases outside gene matches: 6. This chain's CDR3 is CASSLAHLAGVQFF. The CDR3 bases are TGTGCCAGCAGCTTAGCTCATCTAGCGGGAGTTCAGTTCTTC.

This clone came up a few times. J is TRBJ2-7 and V is TRBV28; a possible D gene is TRBD1 (5 bases). This CDR3 spans 14 amino acids. V lost 7 bases to trimming and J lost 2 bases, with 15 bases between them. The germline V gene encodes CDR1 MDHEN and CDR2 SYDVKM. The CDR3 is CASTLPRVPYEQYF. CDR3 coding DNA: TGTGCCAGCACCCTACCCAGGGTCCCCTACGAGCAGTACTTC.

The rearrangement joins TRBV7-9 to TRBJ1-4; no clear D. CDR1 is SEHNR, CDR2 FQNEAQ, per germline (reference sequence). Trimming took off 1 base at V and 8 bases at J, with 17 bases between the two ends. This CDR3 comprises 16 residues. The CDR3 sequence is CASSLVGRLGGEKLFF. The CDR3 nucleotides read TGTGCCAGCAGCTTAGTTGGACGACTGGGAGGAGAAAAACTGTTTTTT.

The V and J genes are TRBV6-5 and TRBJ2-5; 8 bases line up with TRBD2. Germline CDR1 is MNHEY and CDR2 is SVGAGI. V trimming: 9 bases; J trimming: 3 bases; junction bases outside the gene matches: 3. This CDR3 region has 12 residues. Written as DNA, the CDR3 is TGTGCCAGTCGGGGGGGCAAAGAGACCCAGTACTTC. Translation: CASRGGKETQYF.

The V and J genes are TRBV4-1 and TRBJ2-7; 16 bases match TRBD2. Germline CDR1 is MGHRA and CDR2 is YSYEKL. V lost 4 bases to trimming and J lost 4 bases; unmatched junction nucleotides: 4. The CDR3 extends over 16 amino acids. The CDR3 nucleotides are TGCGCCAGCAGCCTCGGGACTAGCGGGGGGGGTTACGAGCAGTACTTC. Residues: CASSLGTSGGGYEQYF.

The chain carries TRBV29-1 and TRBJ1-1, with unresolved D. Trimming cost V 6 bases and J 4 bases, with 12 bases left between them. The germline V gene encodes CDR1 SQVTM and CDR2 ANQGSEA. The CDR3 is 12 residues long. DNA for the CDR3: TGCAGCGTCGACGAAGACACCACTGAAGCTTTCTTT. Its translation is CSVDEDTTEAFF. The whole variable domain, filled in from reference TRBV29-1 and TRBJ1-1, reads SAVISQKPSRDICQRGTSLTIQCQVDSQVTMMFWYRQQPGQSLTLIATANQGSEATYESGFVIDKFPISRPNLTFSTLTVSNMSPEDSSIYLCSVDEDTTEAFFGQGTRLTVV.

V usage is TRBV5-1 and J usage is TRBJ1-2; D gene uncertain. V lost 2 bases to trimming and J lost 1 base, with 9 bases between them. Germline V lookup: CDR1 SGHRS, CDR2 YFSETQ. This CDR3 has 14 amino acids. CDR3 nucleotides: TGCGCCAGCAGCTTAACAGTCCATAACTATGGCTACACCTTC. Translation: CASSLTVHNYGYTF. Drawing the rest from reference TRBV5-1 and TRBJ1-2, the complete variable domain is KAGVTQTPRYLIKTRGQQVTLSCSPISGHRSVSWYQQTPGQGLQFLFEYFSETQRNKGNFPGRFSGRQFSNSRSEMNVSTLELGDSALYLCASSLTVHNYGYTFGSGTRLTVV.

V and J are TRBV3-1 (or the pseudogene TRBV3-2) and TRBJ2-2; perhaps TRBD1 as D (6 bases). Germline V gene lookup returns CDR1 LGHDT and CDR2 YNNKEL (reference sequence). Trimming took 7 bases from V and 5 from J, leaving 11 bases between them. CDR3 length equals 13 residues. The CDR3 sequence is CASTWTVTGELFF. The CDR3 region has the DNA TGTGCCAGCACCTGGACAGTGACCGGGGAGCTGTTTTTT.

CDR3 sequence (DNA): TGTGCCAGCTCACAAACTACAGGGGCCGTTGACGAGCAGTACTTC. It specifies CASSQTTGAVDEQYF. The chain couples TRBV18 to TRBJ2-7; 7 bases match TRBD1. CDR3 length: 15 amino acids. V lost 4 bases to trimming and J lost 5 bases; unmatched junction nucleotides: 11. Germline CDR1 KGHSH, CDR2 LQKENI.

This chain connects TRBV6-5 to TRBJ1-2; maybe TRBD1 (5 bases). Germline loops: CDR1 MNHEY, CDR2 SVGAGI. The CDR3 consists of 14 residues. V lost 4 bases and J lost 8, with 17 bases in between. CDR3 in amino acids: CASSSPNRSGGYTF. CDR3 in DNA: TGTGCCAGCAGTTCCCCCAACAGGAGCGGGGGCTACACCTTC.

This chain uses TRBV28 with TRBJ2-7; 8 bases agree with TRBD1. The CDR3 is 15 amino acids. Germline V gene sequence: CDR1 MDHEN, CDR2 SYDVKM. Germline trimming cut 6 bases from V and 4 bases from J; bases unmatched to any gene: 11. CDR3 sequence reads: CASSRQGSLSYEQYF. In DNA form, the CDR3 reads TGTGCCAGCAGCCGACAGGGGTCGCTTTCTTACGAGCAGTACTTC.

The chain has TRBV19 and TRBJ1-6; D is perhaps TRBD1 (6 bases). Germline V gene data show CDR1 as LNHDA and CDR2 as SQIVND (reference sequence). Trimming shortened V by 7 bases and J by 9 bases, and 13 bases separated the two germline ends. CDR3 length: 13 amino acids. CDR3: CASTFRGGSPLHF. The CDR3 bases are TGTGCCAGTACCTTCCGAGGGGGTTCACCCCTCCACTTT.

Turning to this clone: Other nucleotide sequences from this sample produce the same CDR3. V gene TRBV6-5 combines with J gene TRBJ1-1, with 7 bases identical to TRBD1. CDR1 and CDR2 from the germline V gene are MNHEY and SVGAGI. This CDR3 comprises 14 residues. Germline trimming cut 6 bases from V and 0 bases from J; bases unmatched to any gene: 4. The CDR3 loop reads CASRKQGMNTEAFF. In nucleotides, the CDR3 is TGTGCCAGCAGGAAACAGGGGATGAACACTGAAGCTTTCTTT.

The chain has TRBV12-5 and TRBJ2-2; D is perhaps TRBD1 (5 bases). Trimming removed 3 bases from V and 2 bases from J, with 10 bases in between. This CDR3 has 15 residues. Germline CDR1 is LGHNT and CDR2 is FRNRAP. The CDR3 region has the DNA TGTGCTAGTGGTTTTAGGCAGGGAAACACCGGGGAGCTGTTTTTT. It translates to CASGFRQGNTGELFF.

The gene calls are TRBV30 and TRBJ1-6, with 7 bases fitting TRBD1. V was clipped by 4 bases and J by 2 bases; unmatched bases: 14. CDR1 is GTSNPN and CDR2 is SVGIG in the germline V gene (reference sequence). The CDR3 is 18 residues long. CDR3 protein: CAWNPGKGALPYNSPLHF. For the CDR3, the DNA is TGTGCCTGGAACCCCGGGAAGGGGGCGCTTCCCTATAATTCACCCCTCCACTTT. The whole variable domain, filled in from reference TRBV30 and TRBJ1-6, reads SQTIHQWPATLVQPVGSPLSLECTVEGTSNPNLYWYRQAAGRGLQLLFYSVGIGQISSEVPQNLSASRPQDRQFILSSKKLLLSDSGFYLCAWNPGKGALPYNSPLHFGNGTRLTVT.

This clone was counted between two and nine times. The rearrangement links TRBV9 to TRBJ2-1; 11 nucleotides line up with TRBD2. CDR1 SGDLS and CDR2 YYNGEE come from the germline V gene. V lost 3 bases to trimming and J lost 7 bases; unmatched junction nucleotides: 6. The CDR3 extends over 15 amino acids. CDR3 sequence: CASSDSGGARNEQFF. CDR3 sequence (DNA): TGTGCCAGCAGCGATAGCGGGGGGGCCCGAAATGAGCAGTTCTTC.